The 25 T cell receptor beta chains below come from one sample, sequenced in a study of blood T cell repertoires in COVID-19. TCRdb's copy holds only in-frame clones and misses some; the assay was immunoSEQ multiplex PCR. The table shows 100,000 or so clones, with approximately 92% occurring only once. Input material: peripheral blood. The receptor set was obtained from a woman in her sixties or seventies with active COVID-19.

The chain uses TRBV28 and TRBJ2-7; TRBD1 matches at 10 bases. Germline assignment: CDR1 MDHEN and CDR2 SYDVKM. The V gene end was trimmed by 7 bases and the J gene end by 5 bases; junction bases not matched to a gene: 8. CDR3 size: 14 residues. The chain's CDR3 is CASITGQGFHEQYF. In DNA, the CDR3 is TGTGCCAGCATCACGGGACAGGGGTTCCACGAGCAGTACTTC.

The rearrangement joins TRBV3-1 (or the pseudogene TRBV3-2) to TRBJ2-3; 8 bases agree with TRBD2. J lost 7 bases, V lost 3 bases, and 9 bases had no gene match. The CDR3 contains 15 residues. Germline CDR1 reads LGHDT; CDR2 reads YNNKEL (reference sequence). The chain's CDR3 is CASSQKSGGGNTQYF. The CDR3 nucleotides read TGTGCCAGCAGCCAGAAAAGCGGGGGCGGGAATACGCAGTATTTT.

The chain employs TRBV4-2 and TRBJ1-3, with D possibly matching TRBD1 (5 bases). The germline V gene encodes CDR1 LGHNA and CDR2 YNFKEQ. The CDR3 length is 17 residues. V dropped 0 bases and J dropped 0 bases, with 12 bases sitting between them. This chain's CDR3 is CASSQDSTGPSGNTIYF. CDR3 DNA: TGTGCCAGCAGCCAAGATTCAACAGGACCCTCTGGAAACACCATATATTTT.

The V gene is TRBV5-5, the J gene TRBJ2-1, with a tentative D call TRBD1 (6 bases). The V end lost 2 bases, the J end lost 8 bases, and 17 bases lay between the germline ends. The CDR3 loop spans 15 amino acids. Looked up from germline, CDR1 is SGHKS and CDR2 is YYEKEE (reference sequence). The CDR3 is CASSLGQGKFHEQFF. In DNA, the CDR3 is TGTGCCAGCAGCTTAGGGCAGGGGAAATTTCATGAGCAGTTCTTC.

The rearrangement uses TRBV7-2 and TRBJ1-6; TRBD1 aligns across 7 bases. Trimming took 6 bases from V and 6 from J; bases not matched to a gene: 5. CDR1 is SGHTA and CDR2 is FQGNSA in the germline V gene. This CDR3 spans 14 amino acids. The chain's CDR3 is CASSPGTVNSPLHF. DNA for the CDR3: TGTGCCAGCAGTCCCGGGACAGTTAATTCACCCCTCCACTTT. Full variable domain (outside the CDR3, taken from reference TRBV7-2 and TRBJ1-6): GAGVSQSPSNKVTEKGKDVELRCDPISGHTALYWYRQSLGQGLEFLIYFQGNSAPDKSGLPSDRFSAERTGGSVSTLTIQRTQQEDSAVYLCASSPGTVNSPLHFGNGTRLTVT.

This chain connects TRBV5-1 to TRBJ2-1; 8 bases map to TRBD2. The CDR3 is 15 amino acids. The germline CDR1 and CDR2 sequences are SGHRS and YFSETQ. V was pared by 1 base and J by 9 bases, with 9 bases of the junction left unmatched. The CDR3, as DNA: TGCGCCAGCAGCTTGACCAGCGGGAGTTTAAGTGAGCAGTTCTTC. Translation gives CASSLTSGSLSEQFF.

CDR3 residues: CASSPRDRGSSPLHF. Written as DNA, the CDR3 is TGTGCCAGCAGCCCCCGGGACAGGGGATCGTCACCCCTCCACTTT. The rearrangement links TRBV11-2 to TRBJ1-6; 10 bases align to TRBD1. The germline V gene has CDR1 SGHAT and CDR2 FQNNGV. This CDR3 region has 15 residues. The ends lost 5 bases at V and 10 bases at J; junction bases unmatched: 8. Combining the CDR3 with reference TRBV11-2 and TRBJ1-6 gives the whole variable domain EAGVAQSPRYKIIEKRQSVAFWCNPISGHATLYWYQQILGQGPKLLIQFQNNGVVDDSQLPKDRFSAERLKGVDSTLKIQPAKLEDSAVYLCASSPRDRGSSPLHFGNGTRLTVT.

This clone was found once. This chain connects TRBV24-1 to TRBJ2-7, with 7 bases that match TRBD1. The CDR3 runs to 16 residues. V lost 3 bases and J lost 3; bases outside the gene matches: 10. Germline loops: CDR1 KGHDR, CDR2 SFDVKD. The DNA of the CDR3 is TGTGCCACCAGTGATGGCGACCGGGACAGTTTCTACGAGCAGTACTTC. Protein: CATSDGDRDSFYEQYF.

The gene calls are TRBV5-1 and TRBJ2-5, with 10 bases matching TRBD1. Trimming took 0 bases from V and 4 from J; bases not matched to a gene: 6. The CDR3 covers 16 residues. CDR1 and CDR2 from the germline V gene are SGHRS and YFSETQ. The CDR3 sequence: CASSLAGTGVRETQYF. The CDR3 DNA reads as TGCGCCAGCAGCTTGGCCGGGACAGGGGTGAGAGAGACCCAGTACTTC.

This clone has a handful of counts. As DNA, the CDR3 is TGTGCCAGCAGTTTCGAAAGGGGTGCGGCGGATTCACCCCTCCACTTT. Its translation is CASSFERGAADSPLHF. The chain joins TRBV28 to TRBJ1-6; D may be TRBD1 (5 bases). Germline values: CDR1 MDHEN, CDR2 SYDVKM. The ends were cut back, 3 bases at V and 8 bases at J, with 17 bases in the middle. This CDR3 contains 16 residues. Supplemented by reference TRBV28 and TRBJ1-6, the full variable domain reads DVKVTQSSRYLVKRTGEKVFLECVQDMDHENMFWYRQDPGLGLRLIYFSYDVKMKEKGDIPEGYSVSREKKERFSLILESASTNQTSMYLCASSFERGAADSPLHFGNGTRLTVT.

The rearrangement links TRBV19 to TRBJ2-3; D unresolved. This CDR3 comprises 11 residues. V was cut by 5 bases and J by 5 bases, with 5 bases left in between. Germline V gene data show CDR1 as LNHDA and CDR2 as SQIVND (reference sequence). The CDR3 here is CASSAVDTQYF. Here the CDR3 DNA reads TGTGCCAGTAGTGCGGTAGATACGCAGTATTTT.

This rearrangement joins TRBV19 to TRBJ2-3; 8 bases are a match to TRBD1. The J segment lost 7 bases and the V segment lost 4 bases, leaving 4 bases of the junction unmatched. Germline loops: CDR1 LNHDA, CDR2 SQIVND (reference sequence). This CDR3 is 13 amino acids long. Here the CDR3 reads CASSTDRENTQYF. The CDR3 coding sequence is TGTGCCAGTAGTACGGACAGGGAGAATACGCAGTATTTT.

The chain is built from TRBV19 and TRBJ1-1; D is perhaps TRBD1 (6 bases). The CDR3 has 15 amino acids. V shed 5 bases and J shed 0 bases, with 13 bases lying between them. Germline loops: CDR1 LNHDA, CDR2 SQIVND (reference sequence). DNA for the CDR3: TGTGCCAGTAGTGCGGACAGAATTTTGAACACTGAAGCTTTCTTT. Protein product: CASSADRILNTEAFF.

The chain links TRBV4-2 to TRBJ2-3; a weak D match, TRBD2 (5 bases). Trimming removed 1 base at V and 3 bases at J, with 11 bases between. Germline V CDR1 and CDR2: LGHNA, YNFKEQ. The CDR3 spans 15 residues. The CDR3 here is CASSQASDFTDTQYF. CDR3 coding DNA: TGTGCCAGCAGCCAAGCCTCGGACTTTACAGATACGCAGTATTTT.

The chain links TRBV27 to TRBJ2-1; TRBD2 matches 10 bases. This CDR3 is 15 amino acids long. The V gene end was trimmed by 2 bases and the J gene end by 8 bases; junction bases not matched to a gene: 6. Germline V gene lookup returns CDR1 MNHEY and CDR2 SMNVEV (reference sequence). Here the CDR3 DNA reads TGTGCCAGCAGTTTAGGGCTAGCGGGGGTCTATGAGCAGTTCTTC. It is translated as CASSLGLAGVYEQFF.

As concerns this clone: The sample has other DNA sequences that encode this CDR3 too. CDR3 nucleotides: TGCGCCAGCAGTCCCGGGACACCCTCCTACGAGCAGTACTTC. Its translation is CASSPGTPSYEQYF. The J gene is TRBJ2-7, the V gene TRBV5-1; maybe TRBD1 (6 bases). CDR1 and CDR2 (germline): SGHRS, YFSETQ. Trimming shortened V by 5 bases and J by 0 bases, and 12 bases separated the two germline ends. This CDR3 spans 14 amino acids.

The chain couples TRBV4-1 to TRBJ1-2; D is possibly TRBD1 (5 bases). Trimming took off 0 bases at V and 4 bases at J, with 18 bases between the two ends. The CDR3 loop spans 17 amino acids. Germline CDR1 is MGHRA and CDR2 is YSYEKL. The CDR3 nucleotides are TGCGCCAGCAGCCAAGACCACTCGGGAGGGGCCGGCTATGGCTACACCTTC. Translation: CASSQDHSGGAGYGYTF.

V and J are TRBV3-1 (or the pseudogene TRBV3-2) and TRBJ1-1; D ambiguous. The CDR3 has 11 amino acids. CDR1 is LGHDT and CDR2 is YNNKEL in the germline V gene (reference sequence). Trimming took off 4 bases at V and 13 bases at J, with 13 bases between the two ends. CDR3 coding DNA: TGTGCCAGCAGCCGAGGGCCTTTAGGTTTCTTT. It yields the protein CASSRGPLGFF.

This chain connects TRBV24-1 to TRBJ2-7; D possibly corresponds to TRBD1 (5 bases). Trimming stripped 5 bases from V and 3 bases from J, with 25 bases between. Germline V lookup: CDR1 KGHDR, CDR2 SFDVKD. There are 18 residues in the CDR3. CDR3 sequence: CATSVNGVGRGPVYEQYF. CDR3 coding DNA: TGTGCCACCAGTGTCAATGGTGTAGGTAGGGGTCCAGTCTACGAGCAGTACTTC.

V gene TRBV14 combines with J gene TRBJ2-1, with D possibly matching TRBD2 (5 bases). CDR1 is SGHDN and CDR2 is FVKESK in the germline V gene. V shed 8 bases and J shed 6 bases, with 8 bases lying between them. CDR3 length: 11 amino acids. The CDR3: CASGLINEQFF. Written as DNA, the CDR3 is TGTGCCAGCGGACTGATCAATGAGCAGTTCTTC.

A single count supports this clone. This sequence joins TRBV18 and TRBJ1-5; D call uncertain. The CDR3 is 14 amino acids. In germline, CDR1 is KGHSH, CDR2 LQKENI. V lost 5 bases and J 1 base, leaving 9 bases between the germline ends. The CDR3 protein is CASSVTKSNQPQHF. The CDR3 DNA reads TGTGCCAGCTCAGTTACAAAAAGCAATCAGCCCCAGCATTTT.

The chain couples TRBV13 to TRBJ1-1, with TRBD1 matching 8 bases. Trimming removed 6 bases from V and 5 bases from J; junction bases left unmatched: 5. This CDR3 contains 13 residues. Germline CDR1 PRHDT, CDR2 FYEKMQ (reference sequence). DNA for the CDR3: TGTGCCAGCAGTCCAGGGGGCAGGACTGAAGCTTTCTTT. Translating gives CASSPGGRTEAFF.

The chain links TRBV7-2 to TRBJ2-5; D not certain. The germline CDR1 and CDR2 sequences are SGHTA and FQGNSA. Trimming stripped 1 base from V and 7 bases from J, with 10 bases between. The CDR3 is 13 residues long. CDR3 residues: CASSLGAPRTQYF. The CDR3 DNA reads TGTGCCAGCAGCTTAGGGGCCCCGCGGACCCAGTACTTC.

The V and J genes are TRBV2 and TRBJ1-4; TRBD1 matches at 7 bases. The CDR3 loop spans 16 amino acids. V was pared by 2 bases and J by 8 bases, with 11 bases of the junction left unmatched. The germline gives CDR1 SNHLY, CDR2 FYNNEI. CDR3 sequence: CASSESTGVVREKLFF. DNA of the CDR3: TGTGCCAGCAGTGAATCTACAGGGGTGGTTCGAGAAAAACTGTTTTTT.

The CDR3 reads CASSPAGGFYEQYF. The CDR3 region has the DNA TGTGCCAGCAGCCCCGCAGGGGGGTTCTACGAGCAGTACTTC. The chain recombines TRBV7-9 with TRBJ2-7, with D maybe TRBD1 (7 bases). The CDR3 spans 14 residues. Germline V gene data show CDR1 as SEHNR and CDR2 as FQNEAQ (reference sequence). Trimming cost V 5 bases and J 3 bases, with 14 bases left between them.